This T cell receptor beta chain was identified in a study of neoadjuvant anti-PD-1 for oral cavity cancer. Most PBMC samples had 480 ng input DNA in six replicates. Measured with immunoSEQ multiplex PCR; TCRdb has only the in-frame clones, and not every one. This table holds some 15,000 clones, around 70% found once. Analysis of PBMCs was direct, with no culture step. The CDR3 loop spans 13 amino acids. Trimming pared 0 bases from V and 1 base from J, leaving 3 bases between. Germline V gene sequence: CDR1 LNHNV, CDR2 YYDKDF (reference sequence). The sample here was PBMCs, taken before nivolumab (anti-PD-1) treatment. The J gene is TRBJ1-1, the V gene TRBV15; no clear D gene. The source is a person aged 35-79 years with oral cavity squamous cell carcinoma. The CDR3 bases are TGTGCCACCAGCAGAGACCCGAACACTGAAGCTTTCTTT. This sequence encodes CATSRDPNTEAFF. The whole variable domain, filled in from reference TRBV15 and TRBJ1-1, reads DAMVIQNPRYQVTQFGKPVTLSCSQTLNHNVMYWYQQKSSQAPKLLFHYYDKDFNNEADTPDNFQSRRPNTSFCFLDIRSPGLGDTAMYLCATSRDPNTEAFFGQGTRLTVV.